This T cell receptor beta chain was profiled in a study of blood T cell repertoires in COVID-19 (dated by TCRdb to the early 2020s). For the wider study: Samples from collaborators originated in the United States, Italy and Spain and spanned both the acute and convalescent phases of COVID-19. The material from the prospective study consisted of cDNA or gDNA derived from T cells, B-cell-depleted T cells, or PBMCs. The dataset comprised deeply sampled blood TCRbeta repertoires from subjects exposed to, actively infected with, or recovered from COVID-19. The repertoires were released in a freely available public database intended as a resource for research on the immune response to SARS-CoV-2. Samples were obtained from the ongoing ImmuneRACE study (first 160 participants) and from some 1,300 subjects provided by 6 global collaborators. Sample metadata almost always included a de-identified subject ID, COVID-19 status, age in years and sex. HLA class I and class II types, where available, came from metadata supplied by the sample provider rather than from assay-based typing.

Each collaborating institution followed its own protocols to collect whole blood in K2EDTA tubes. Collaborator samples were shipped for TCRbeta analysis as frozen whole blood, isolated PBMCs, or DNA extracted from either sample type. The immunoSEQ Assay, a bias-controlled multiplex PCR, was used to amplify TCRbeta CDR3 regions from genomic DNA. From the authors' description of their analysis: Nucleated cell counts per sample were estimated from amplification of reference gene primers within the assay. To quantify the absolute abundance of each unique TCRbeta CDR3 rearrangement, sequence reads were collapsed and filtered. For each sample, productive Simpson clonality was calculated as the square root of Simpson's diversity index over productive rearrangements. This is the immuneACCESS table as TCRdb keeps it, with only in-frame sequences that have V and J called. A part of the clones is gone; compared with another copy, unresolved V genes explain less than half, and the rest is unexplained. That table is the source of V, J and clone size, and D and trimming were worked out from the DNA. The sample table holds around 700,000 clones, of which 75% to 90% were seen once. Together, the top ten hold roughly 0.26% of the sample.

Broader findings and caveats from the paper: Clinical and demographic metadata were provided uncurated, with the amount varying by source and participant.

Regarding this clone: Its antigen specificity is not known. No clone much larger than this one lies a single base away; base qualities are absent.

Spanning cysteine to phenylalanine, the CDR3 consists of 15 amino acids. The kept DNA is CDR3 alone, 45 bases in frame from the first base. CDR1 SGDLS and CDR2 YYNGEE are derived from the germline V gene. V is pruned by 2 bases and J by 3 bases, leaving 7 bases of the junction without a gene match. This TCR was sampled from a woman younger than 30 with acute or convalescent COVID-19. The rearrangement joined TRBV9 to TRBJ1-2; 7 junctional bases match TRBD1. The specimen sequenced was peripheral blood. The sequence in DNA is TGTGCCAGCAGCGTGGACAAGGGGGCTTACTATGGCTACACCTTC. This gives the protein CASSVDKGAYYGYTF.